The 17 T cell receptor beta chains listed next were all sequenced from one sample in a study of T cell responses to AZD1222 COVID-19 vaccine. Measured with immunoSEQ multiplex PCR; TCRdb has only the in-frame clones, and not every one. The table includes 150,000 or so clones, approximately 88% detected once. The sequencing here drew on peripheral blood, taken on day 0 of AZD1222 vaccination. The receptors were gathered from an adult in good health.

This clone showed up just a few times. The rearrangement joins TRBV2 to TRBJ1-5, with no clear D. Germline loops: CDR1 SNHLY, CDR2 FYNNEI. The CDR3 covers 14 residues. V lost 3 bases and J 2 bases, leaving 8 bases between the germline ends. The CDR3: CASSEVRGNQPQHF. DNA of the CDR3: TGTGCCAGCAGTGAGGTCCGGGGCAATCAGCCCCAGCATTTT.

The chain is built from TRBV27 and TRBJ2-2, with 9 bases that match TRBD2. With V trimmed by 7 bases and J by 6 bases, 9 bases remained unmatched. This CDR3 comprises 15 residues. Germline CDR1 MNHEY, CDR2 SMNVEV (reference sequence). This CDR3 is CASKGLANGPGELFF. CDR3 bases: TGTGCCAGCAAGGGACTAGCAAATGGCCCCGGGGAGCTGTTTTTT.

The gene calls are TRBV7-6 and TRBJ2-3; D unclear. The CDR3 length is 15 residues. The germline gives CDR1 SGHVS, CDR2 FNYEAQ. V was shortened by 5 bases and J by 0 bases, with 12 bases between the two germline ends. The CDR3 nucleotides are TGTGCCAGCAGCCCTGGTGTGGCTAGCACAGATACGCAGTATTTT. Its translation is CASSPGVASTDTQYF.

The V and J genes are TRBV4-1 and TRBJ2-1; D may match TRBD1 or TRBD2 (5 bases each). V lost 6 bases, J lost 1 base, and 16 bases lay in between. This CDR3 contains 16 residues. CDR1 is MGHRA, CDR2 YSYEKL, per germline. The CDR3 DNA sequence: TGCGCCAGCAGGCAACCCGGGACCCCTTCCTACAATGAGCAGTTCTTC. Translating gives CASRQPGTPSYNEQFF.

V and J are TRBV11-2 and TRBJ1-1; D is undetermined. V lost 3 bases and J 5 bases, leaving 10 bases between the germline ends. Germline loops: CDR1 SGHAT, CDR2 FQNNGV. CDR3 length: 13 amino acids. CDR3: CASSFSKETEAFF. CDR3 bases: TGTGCCAGCAGCTTCTCCAAGGAAACTGAAGCTTTCTTT. Full variable domain (outside the CDR3, taken from reference TRBV11-2 and TRBJ1-1): EAGVAQSPRYKIIEKRQSVAFWCNPISGHATLYWYQQILGQGPKLLIQFQNNGVVDDSQLPKDRFSAERLKGVDSTLKIQPAKLEDSAVYLCASSFSKETEAFFGQGTRLTVV.

This clone occurred once. The chain combines TRBV5-1 with TRBJ1-4; D perhaps matches TRBD1 (6 bases). The germline CDR1 and CDR2 sequences are SGHRS and YFSETQ. Trimming cost V 4 bases and J 3 bases, with 16 bases left between them. CDR3 size: 16 residues. DNA for the CDR3: TGCGCCAGCAGCCTAGAACAGGGTTTGGCTAATGAAAAACTGTTTTTT. This gives the protein CASSLEQGLANEKLFF.

The genes are TRBV2 and TRBJ1-1; no firm D call. Trimming removed 8 bases from V and 4 bases from J, with 17 bases in between. Germline V gene sequence: CDR1 SNHLY, CDR2 FYNNEI. The CDR3 is 14 amino acids. CDR3 sequence: CASSRGGISTEAFF. As DNA, the CDR3 is TGTGCCAGCTCTCGCGGTGGCATTTCCACTGAAGCTTTCTTT.

V usage is TRBV4-1 and J usage is TRBJ2-7; D unclear. The CDR3 extends over 14 amino acids. V gave up 1 base and J gave up 3 bases, with 10 bases separating them. CDR1 is MGHRA, CDR2 YSYEKL, per germline. CDR3 amino acids: CASSQGLGDYEQYF. The CDR3 coding sequence is TGCGCCAGCAGCCAAGGACTCGGCGACTACGAGCAGTACTTC.

Only one count was recorded for this clone. The chain recombines TRBV5-1 with TRBJ2-7; tentatively, D is TRBD1 or TRBD2 (5 bases each). V was shortened by 0 bases and J by 1 base, with 11 bases between the two germline ends. The germline gives CDR1 SGHRS, CDR2 YFSETQ. The length of the CDR3 is 15 residues. CDR3 sequence reads: CASSLEGRESYEQYF. CDR3 coding DNA: TGCGCCAGCAGCTTGGAGGGCAGGGAGTCCTACGAGCAGTACTTC. Looking up the rest from reference TRBV5-1 and TRBJ2-7 gives the full variable domain: KAGVTQTPRYLIKTRGQQVTLSCSPISGHRSVSWYQQTPGQGLQFLFEYFSETQRNKGNFPGRFSGRQFSNSRSEMNVSTLELGDSALYLCASSLEGRESYEQYFGPGTRLTVT.

V is TRBV5-1 and J is TRBJ2-7, with 9 nucleotides matching TRBD1. The CDR3 consists of 16 residues. CDR1 is SGHRS, CDR2 YFSETQ, per germline. After removal of 0 bases from V and 4 bases from J, the junction contained 8 bases not matched to a gene. The DNA of the CDR3 is TGCGCCAGCAGCTTGGCCCCGGGACAGGGCCCTTACGAGCAGTACTTC. Its protein is CASSLAPGQGPYEQYF.

This rearrangement joins TRBV7-9 to TRBJ2-2; TRBD2 matches 14 bases. This CDR3 region has 18 residues. Germline CDR1 reads SEHNR; CDR2 reads FQNEAQ (reference sequence). V was pared by 4 bases and J by 7 bases, with 11 bases of the junction left unmatched. The CDR3 nucleotides are TGTGCCAGCAGCTCCTCCCGACTAGCGGGGGGGCAAGTCGGGGAGCTGTTTTTT. Residues: CASSSSRLAGGQVGELFF. The variable domain in full, with the rest retrieved from reference TRBV7-9 and TRBJ2-2, is DTGVSQNPRHKITKRGQNVTFRCDPISEHNRLYWYRQTLGQGPEFLTYFQNEAQLEKSRLLSDRFSAERPKGSFSTLEIQRTEQGDSAMYLCASSSSRLAGGQVGELFFGEGSRLTVL.

The V call is TRBV4-2, the J call TRBJ2-7; 10 bases line up with TRBD1. CDR3 length: 19 amino acids. Looked up from germline, CDR1 is LGHNA and CDR2 is YNFKEQ. J gave up 5 bases and V 4 bases, and 20 bases lay outside the gene matches. CDR3 protein: CASSPPFVAPGQGLNEQYF. In DNA, the CDR3 is TGTGCCAGCAGCCCACCGTTCGTTGCCCCGGGACAGGGGCTCAACGAGCAGTACTTC.

The V call is TRBV7-8, the J call TRBJ2-2; TRBD1 matches 9 bases. The V gene's germline CDR1 is SGHVS and CDR2 FQNEAQ. The CDR3 contains 16 residues. The V segment lost 5 bases and the J segment 5 bases; nucleotides outside the gene matches: 9. The CDR3: CASSPSDRGPTGELFF. The CDR3 DNA reads as TGTGCCAGCAGCCCTTCGGACAGGGGTCCTACCGGGGAGCTGTTTTTT.

The chain uses TRBV7-2 and TRBJ2-1, with 14 bases identical to TRBD2. The CDR3 consists of 16 residues. J lost 8 bases, V lost 1 base, and 4 bases had no gene match. Germline CDR1 SGHTA, CDR2 FQGNSA. The CDR3 region is CASSLVGTSGSDEQFF. DNA for the CDR3: TGTGCCAGCAGCTTAGTGGGGACTAGCGGGAGCGATGAGCAGTTCTTC.

This clone was observed once. This chain joins TRBV11-3 and TRBJ1-2; possibly TRBD1 for D (5 bases). In germline, CDR1 is SGHNT, CDR2 YENEEA. The CDR3 runs 12 residues. The V end was cut by 5 bases, the J end by 6 bases, with 10 bases between. CDR3 protein: CASSPGTDGYTF. Here the CDR3 DNA reads TGTGCCAGCAGCCCGGGGACGGATGGCTACACCTTC.

The CDR3 spells CASSGTGRTEAFF. The CDR3 DNA follows: TGTGCCAGCAGCGGGACAGGGAGAACTGAAGCTTTCTTT. This sequence joins TRBV5-6 and TRBJ1-1, with 9 positions matching TRBD1. The V segment lost 4 bases and the J segment 5 bases; nucleotides outside the gene matches: 3. The CDR3 is 13 amino acids. Germline V CDR1 and CDR2: SGHDT, YYEEEE.

J is TRBJ1-4 and V is TRBV18; weak D call: TRBD1 (5 bases). The CDR3 loop spans 15 amino acids. In germline, CDR1 is KGHSH, CDR2 LQKENI. V gave up 3 bases and J gave up 8 bases, with 16 bases separating them. The CDR3 loop is CASSPTAMGVEKLFF. CDR3 DNA: TGTGCCAGCTCACCGACAGCCATGGGGGTAGAAAAACTGTTTTTT.